This T cell receptor beta chain was obtained from a study of radiation and T cells in renal cell carcinoma. Data came from immunoSEQ multiplex PCR; TCRdb stores just in-frame clones and leaves some out. Of 10,000 to 15,000 clones in the sample, about 61% were seen once. In its sample, this clone ranks as medium-sized. Treatment defined: treatment-naive control, cytoreductive nephrectomy. CDR3 length: 13 residues. The V gene lost 4 bases and the J gene lost 3 bases, with 9 bases spanning the gap. Germline CDR1 and CDR2: SGHAT and FQDESV (reference sequence). The starting material was tumor tissue, obtained from a patient whose treatment was nephrectomy without radiotherapy. This receptor was obtained from a woman older than 75 with renal cell carcinoma. The chain recombines TRBV11-1 with TRBJ1-1; the D gene is possibly TRBD1 (6 bases). The DNA for the CDR3 is TGTGCCAGCAGCTCACAGGGCGACACTGAAGCTTTCTTT. Translated, it gives CASSSQGDTEAFF.